Listed below are T cell receptor beta chains from one sample, sequenced in a study of cytomegalovirus exposure and HLA in healthy donors. Profiling relied on immunoSEQ multiplex PCR, and the TCRdb table lists in-frame clones only, not all of them. The table shows 100,000 to 150,000 clones, with 80% to 85% occurring only once. Specimen: PBMCs. Receptors originate from a woman in her twenties or thirties in good health and CMV-seronegative. The CDR3 runs from the conserved cysteine through the conserved F or W. The order of the fields is D gene, clone size, V gene, J gene, CDR3 length, CDR3 protein, CDR3 DNA. D genes are given only for firm matches. Size tells how often a clone was seen (once, few, many) or the class of an expanded clone, and some rows leave it out.

NA	NA	TRBV10-1	TRBJ2-7	13	CASSEGTYYEQYF	TGCGCCAGCAGTGAGGGGACTTACTACGAGCAGTACTTC
TRBD1	NA	TRBV12-5	TRBJ1-4	17	CASGHRQGEFSNEKLFF	TGTGCTAGTGGTCATCGACAGGGGGAGTTTTCTAATGAAAAACTGTTTTTT
NA	NA	TRBV10-1	TRBJ2-3	15	CASSDGGLPADTQYF	TGCGCCAGCAGTGATGGAGGGTTGCCCGCAGATACGCAGTATTTT
TRBD1	NA	TRBV28	TRBJ2-7	15	CASSRTGLGVYEQYF	TGTGCCAGCAGTAGGACAGGGCTTGGGGTCTACGAGCAGTACTTC
TRBD1	NA	TRBV15	TRBJ2-7	16	CATSRAPQGSSYEQYF	TGTGCCACCAGCAGAGCCCCACAGGGGAGCTCCTACGAGCAGTACTTC
NA	NA	TRBV9	TRBJ1-2	15	CASSGGRQLNYGYTF	TGTGCCAGCAGCGGAGGTCGACAGCTAAACTATGGCTACACCTTC
TRBD1	NA	TRBV18	TRBJ2-5	14	CASSPQGVQETQYF	TGTGCCAGCTCACCCCAGGGGGTACAAGAGACCCAGTACTTC
NA	once	TRBV5-1	TRBJ2-7	17	CASSSSLRDSPSSEQYF	TGCGCCAGCAGCTCAAGTCTCCGGGACTCCCCCTCGAGCGAGCAGTACTTC
TRBD1	NA	TRBV4-1	TRBJ2-2	14	CASRNRGNTGELFF	TGCGCCAGCAGGAACAGGGGCAACACCGGGGAGCTGTTTTTT
TRBD1	NA	TRBV2	TRBJ1-1	15	CASSENRGRGTEAFF	TGTGCCAGCAGTGAGAACAGGGGGCGGGGGACTGAAGCTTTCTTT
TRBD2	NA	TRBV5-1	TRBJ2-1	16	CASSLTSGSAYNEQFF	TGCGCCAGCAGCTTGACTAGCGGGTCCGCCTACAATGAGCAGTTCTTC
TRBD1	NA	TRBV4-1	TRBJ1-1	15	CASSLGQGGRAEAFF	TGCGCCAGCAGCCTTGGACAGGGGGGTAGGGCTGAAGCTTTCTTT
NA	NA	TRBV30	TRBJ1-5	13	CAWSAPGNQPQHF	TGTGCCTGGAGTGCGCCAGGGAATCAGCCCCAGCATTTT
NA	few	TRBV11-3	TRBJ2-2	13	CASSKGGRGELFF	TGTGCCAGCAGCAAGGGGGGGAGAGGGGAGCTGTTTTTT
NA	NA	TRBV5-8	TRBJ2-6	18	CASSFLGDGWSGANVLTF	TGTGCCAGCAGCTTTTTAGGGGATGGGTGGTCTGGGGCCAACGTCCTGACTTTC
TRBD2	NA	TRBV4-3	TRBJ2-5	16	CASSSQTGLAAETQYF	TGCGCCAGCAGCTCTCAGACGGGACTAGCGGCGGAGACCCAGTACTTC
TRBD2	few	TRBV2	TRBJ2-3	13	CASRPLAGGTQYF	TGTGCCAGCAGGCCTCTAGCGGGAGGGACGCAGTATTTT
TRBD1	NA	TRBV5-6	TRBJ2-6	15	CASRQGASGANVLTF	TGTGCCAGCAGACAGGGGGCTTCTGGGGCCAACGTCCTGACTTTC
TRBD2	NA	TRBV19	TRBJ2-3	16	CASSITSGGATDTQYF	TGTGCCAGTAGTATTACTAGCGGGGGGGCGACAGATACGCAGTATTTT
TRBD1	NA	TRBV5-1	TRBJ2-1	14	CASSSRDRVNEQFF	TGCGCCAGCAGCTCCCGGGACAGGGTGAATGAGCAGTTCTTC
NA	NA	TRBV10-3	TRBJ1-5	13	CAISGTVNQPQHF	TGTGCCATCAGTGGGACAGTCAATCAGCCCCAGCATTTT
TRBD1	NA	TRBV7-8	TRBJ2-5	17	CASSSRPNTGGGETQYF	TGTGCCAGCAGCTCCCGTCCGAACACAGGGGGCGGAGAGACCCAGTACTTC
NA	few	TRBV29-1	TRBJ1-1	13	CSVEEYFRTEAFF	TGCAGCGTTGAAGAATACTTTCGCACTGAAGCTTTCTTT
NA	NA	TRBV30	TRBJ1-1	14	CAWSDLLGDTEAFF	TGTGCCTGGAGTGACCTTTTAGGGGACACTGAAGCTTTCTTT
TRBD1	NA	TRBV6-5	TRBJ1-1	14	CASSSGQGGTEAFF	TGTGCCAGCAGTTCTGGACAGGGCGGCACTGAAGCTTTCTTT
TRBD2	NA	TRBV30	TRBJ2-1	15	CAWGETSGGVGEQFF	TGTGCCTGGGGCGAGACTAGCGGGGGGGTTGGTGAGCAGTTCTTC
TRBD2	medium-sized	TRBV18	TRBJ2-7	15	CASSPPGLADDEQYF	TGTGCCAGCTCACCCCCGGGACTAGCAGATGACGAGCAGTACTTC
TRBD1	NA	TRBV5-6	TRBJ1-2	14	CASSQTGGLYGYTF	TGTGCCAGCAGTCAGACAGGGGGGTTATATGGCTACACCTTC
TRBD1	NA	TRBV11-3	TRBJ2-2	16	CASSPGTGRDTGELFF	TGTGCCAGCAGCCCAGGGACAGGGAGGGACACCGGGGAGCTGTTTTTT
TRBD1	NA	TRBV30	TRBJ2-7	14	CAWSGQGDTYEQYF	TGTGCCTGGAGTGGACAGGGGGATACCTACGAGCAGTACTTC
NA	NA	TRBV11-3	TRBJ2-4	13	CASSTTLFDIQYF	TGTGCCAGCAGCACGACACTTTTTGACATTCAGTACTTC
NA	NA	TRBV2	TRBJ1-1	14	CASSLRRGNTEAFF	TGTGCCAGCAGCCTTCGACGGGGGAACACTGAAGCTTTCTTT
NA	once	TRBV7-2	TRBJ1-4	14	CASSFVGGVEKLFF	TGTGCCAGCAGCTTCGTCGGGGGAGTTGAAAAACTGTTTTTT
NA	NA	TRBV7-7	TRBJ2-5	15	CASSPPGRGWETQYF	TGTGCTAGCAGCCCACCGGGACGGGGGTGGGAGACCCAGTACTTC
NA	NA	TRBV29-1	TRBJ1-2	14	CSAPVDPGNYGYTF	TGCAGCGCCCCTGTTGATCCGGGGAACTATGGCTACACCTTC
NA	NA	TRBV5-1	TRBJ2-1	15	CASSLVLAVYNEQFF	TGCGCCAGCAGCTTGGTTTTGGCGGTTTACAATGAGCAGTTCTTC
TRBD1	NA	TRBV5-6	TRBJ1-3	15	CASSRGGSGGNTIYF	TGTGCCAGCAGCCGAGGGGGCTCGGGAGGAAACACCATATATTTT
TRBD1	NA	TRBV6-6	TRBJ2-7	13	CASSGQGPAEQYF	TGTGCCAGCAGTGGACAGGGGCCCGCCGAGCAGTACTTC
NA	NA	TRBV30	TRBJ1-1	12	CAWSVLDREAFF	TGTGCCTGGAGTGTACTCGATCGCGAAGCTTTCTTT